The 14 T cell receptor beta chains in this list originate from one sample, sequenced in a study of blood T cell repertoires in COVID-19 (dated by TCRdb to about 2020). The method was the immunoSEQ multiplex PCR assay. The table comes from immuneACCESS by way of TCRdb, which keeps in-frame sequences with V and J called. Part of the clones is missing from these tables; in studies checked, under half for an unresolved V gene and the rest for unknown reasons. The sample records 200,000 to 250,000 clones, roughly 76% of which are singletons. The ten biggest clones cover 6.5% to 9% of the sample. Sequencing was done on a sample of peripheral blood. The receptors here all came from a woman aged 80 or over with COVID-19, enrolled during active disease.

The CDR3 sequence is CASSIPGLAGAEQFF. CDR3 bases: TGTGCCAGCAGTATCCCGGGACTAGCGGGGGCTGAGCAGTTCTTC. The chain combines TRBV6-5 with TRBJ2-1, with 14 bases aligning to TRBD2. Germline trimming cut 5 bases from V and 9 bases from J; bases unmatched to any gene: 6. Germline assignment: CDR1 MNHEY and CDR2 SVGAGI. CDR3 length equals 15 residues.

The rearrangement links TRBV28 to TRBJ2-7, with a tentative D call TRBD2 (5 bases). Germline V lookup: CDR1 MDHEN, CDR2 SYDVKM. The V gene lost 4 bases and the J gene lost 4 bases, with 14 bases spanning the gap. CDR3 size: 14 residues. The chain's CDR3 is CASSSDGGRYEQYF. CDR3 nucleotides: TGTGCCAGCAGTTCGGATGGAGGCAGATACGAGCAGTACTTC. Using reference TRBV28 and TRBJ2-7 for the parts outside the CDR3, the full variable domain is DVKVTQSSRYLVKRTGEKVFLECVQDMDHENMFWYRQDPGLGLRLIYFSYDVKMKEKGDIPEGYSVSREKKERFSLILESASTNQTSMYLCASSSDGGRYEQYFGPGTRLTVT.

The V and J genes are TRBV28 and TRBJ1-2; 9 bases map to TRBD1. V lost 5 bases and J lost 8; bases outside the gene matches: 3. Germline CDR1 is MDHEN and CDR2 is SYDVKM. The CDR3 sequence is 12 residues long. The CDR3 is CASSGDRVGYTF. In nucleotides, the CDR3 is TGTGCCAGCAGTGGGGACAGGGTAGGCTACACCTTC.

This clone was picked up a small number of times. The J gene is TRBJ2-7, the V gene TRBV2, with TRBD2 identical over 7 bases. The J segment lost 1 base and the V segment lost 6 bases, leaving 9 bases of the junction unmatched. The V gene's germline CDR1 is SNHLY and CDR2 FYNNEI. The CDR3 spans 15 residues. CDR3 bases: TGTGCCAGCAGCCGTGACAGCGGGGCATCCTACGAGCAGTACTTC. Translating gives CASSRDSGASYEQYF.

This chain joins TRBV18 and TRBJ2-3, with 7 bases identical to TRBD2. Germline values: CDR1 KGHSH, CDR2 LQKENI. This CDR3 comprises 17 residues. After removal of 0 bases from V and 5 bases from J, the junction contained 11 bases not matched to a gene. The CDR3 bases are TGTGCCAGCTCACCACCGTCGGCGGGAGTGGGGAAAGATACGCAGTATTTT. Its translation: CASSPPSAGVGKDTQYF.

The V gene is TRBV27, the J gene TRBJ1-2; the D gene is possibly TRBD1 (5 bases). V lost 6 bases to trimming and J lost 8 bases, with 19 bases between them. CDR3 size: 14 residues. CDR1 and CDR2 from the germline V gene are MNHEY and SMNVEV (reference sequence). The CDR3 reads CASSRAGGRGGYTF. The CDR3 region has the DNA TGTGCCAGCAGCCGAGCGGGGGGAAGAGGCGGCTACACCTTC.

The chain has TRBV6-2 or TRBV6-3 and TRBJ1-5; no reliable D call. The CDR3 loop spans 14 amino acids. Germline assignment: CDR1 MNHEY and CDR2 SVGEGT. Between the trimmed V and J ends, which lost 2 bases and 0 bases, there was a span of 5 bases. The CDR3 nucleotides read TGTGCCAGCAGTTACGGCCTTAGCAATCAGCCCCAGCATTTT. Its translation: CASSYGLSNQPQHF.

J is TRBJ1-3 and V is TRBV7-2; D gene unclear. The CDR3 length is 13 residues. Trimming shortened V by 3 bases and J by 4 bases, and 7 bases separated the two germline ends. Germline V lookup: CDR1 SGHTA, CDR2 FQGNSA. The CDR3 here is CASSFAGGNTIYF. In nucleotides, the CDR3 is TGTGCCAGCAGCTTTGCAGGAGGAAACACCATATATTTT.

Only one count was recorded for this clone. The genes are TRBV28 and TRBJ1-5, with D hard to call. This CDR3 comprises 13 residues. V shed 5 bases and J shed 9 bases, with 14 bases lying between them. CDR1 MDHEN and CDR2 SYDVKM come from the germline V gene. Here the CDR3 reads CASSNPQAWPQHF. The CDR3 nucleotides read TGTGCCAGCAGTAACCCCCAGGCATGGCCCCAGCATTTT.

This sequence joins TRBV18 and TRBJ1-5, with 8 nucleotides matching TRBD1. Germline-derived CDR1 and CDR2 are KGHSH and LQKENI. The V segment lost 5 bases and the J segment 4 bases; nucleotides outside the gene matches: 4. The CDR3 is 14 amino acids. This CDR3 reads CASSETGGNQPQHF. DNA for the CDR3: TGTGCCAGCTCAGAAACAGGGGGGAATCAGCCCCAGCATTTT.

This clone came up once. This sequence joins TRBV5-4 and TRBJ2-2; 8 positions agree with TRBD2. Looked up from germline, CDR1 is SGHNT and CDR2 is YYREEE (reference sequence). The CDR3 extends over 17 amino acids. With V trimmed by 0 bases and J by 5 bases, 9 bases remained unmatched. For the CDR3, the DNA is TGTGCCAGCAGCTTGGGGGGACTAGTGTCAAGTACCGGGGAGCTGTTTTTT. Translation gives CASSLGGLVSSTGELFF.

This clone was recorded only once. Relative to the germline gene, one junction end is altered; a read error may explain this. The chain combines TRBV5-1 with TRBJ2-7, with a weak D call TRBD1 (6 bases). Germline V gene lookup returns CDR1 SGHRS and CDR2 YFSETQ. The CDR3 extends over 14 amino acids. The CDR3 DNA reads as TGCGCCAGCAGCTTGTCCCAGGGGCTGTACGGGCAGTACTTC. This encodes CASSLSQGLYGQYF.

The chain carries TRBV7-9 and TRBJ2-5, with TRBD1 as a possible D gene (5 bases). This CDR3 comprises 16 residues. V gave up 4 bases and J gave up 2 bases, with 17 bases separating them. The V gene's germline CDR1 is SEHNR and CDR2 FQNEAQ (reference sequence). CDR3 nucleotide sequence: TGTGCCAGCAGCTCCCCTGGGGCAGGGCGACAAGAGACCCAGTACTTC. Its translation is CASSSPGAGRQETQYF.

This clone was seen a few times. The J gene is TRBJ1-1, the V gene TRBV5-6, with D possibly matching TRBD1 (6 bases). The CDR3 is 14 amino acids. Germline CDR1 SGHDT, CDR2 YYEEEE. The V and J ends lost 1 base and 4 bases respectively, with 11 bases between them. The CDR3 DNA is TGTGCCAGCAGCTTGTACAGGGCGGGCACTGAAGCTTTCTTT. It codes for CASSLYRAGTEAFF.